One sample yielded the 8 T cell receptor beta chains listed below, sequenced in a study of T cell clones after liver transplantation. Assay used: immunoSEQ multiplex PCR; TCRdb lists only in-frame clones, some missing. The sample carries some 45,000 clones, more than 70% recorded once. Material: CD4+ T cells from blood, obtained 24 months after liver transplant. The receptors derive from a human patient who received a liver transplant. Some T cells may be the graft donor's.

The chain couples TRBV30 to TRBJ1-4, with 7 bases lining up with TRBD1. V trimming: 0 bases; J trimming: 8 bases; junction bases outside the gene matches: 9. The CDR3 runs 15 residues. Per germline, CDR1 GTSNPN and CDR2 SVGIG (reference sequence). CDR3 nucleotides: TGTGCCTGGAGTGTACTGAAGGGGGCTGGAGAAAAACTGTTTTTT. Translating gives CAWSVLKGAGEKLFF.

The chain links TRBV5-8 to TRBJ1-6; D is unclear. Trimming cost V 1 base and J 11 bases, with 16 bases left between them. Germline values: CDR1 SGHTS, CDR2 YDEGEE. This CDR3 comprises 15 residues. CDR3 nucleotide sequence: TGTGCCAGCAGCTTGAAGGCTACCTACTTTGCACCCCTCCACTTT. It translates to CASSLKATYFAPLHF.

This chain uses TRBV18 with TRBJ1-5; D is possibly TRBD1 (5 bases). The germline CDR1 and CDR2 sequences are KGHSH and LQKENI. The CDR3 spans 16 residues. Trimming took off 3 bases at V and 3 bases at J, with 15 bases between the two ends. CDR3 sequence reads: CASSPGTGSTNQPQHF. CDR3 in DNA: TGTGCCAGCTCACCGGGGACGGGCTCAACCAATCAGCCCCAGCATTTT.

The chain is built from TRBV5-1 and TRBJ1-4; 12 bases fit TRBD1. V shed 2 bases, J shed 7 bases, and the junction held 3 bases outside the gene matches. Germline V gives CDR1 SGHRS, CDR2 YFSETQ. There are 15 residues in the CDR3. The CDR3: CASSLSGQGAEKLFF. CDR3 DNA: TGCGCCAGCAGCTTATCGGGACAGGGGGCTGAAAAACTGTTTTTT.

V and J are TRBV15 and TRBJ2-5; no clear D gene. Trimming stripped 1 base from V and 1 base from J, with 10 bases between. Germline CDR1 LNHNV, CDR2 YYDKDF (reference sequence). The CDR3 consists of 15 residues. The CDR3 DNA reads TGTGCCACCAGCAGAGTCTCAACCGGCCAAGAGACCCAGTACTTC. Protein sequence: CATSRVSTGQETQYF.

The chain is built from TRBV2 and TRBJ2-5; D ambiguous. The CDR3 sequence is 15 residues long. Germline CDR1 SNHLY, CDR2 FYNNEI. V shed 0 bases and J shed 1 base, with 9 bases lying between them. CDR3 loop: CASSEAGLPQETQYF. In nucleotides, the CDR3 is TGTGCCAGCAGTGAAGCAGGCCTACCCCAAGAGACCCAGTACTTC.

The chain carries TRBV12-5 and TRBJ1-1; D ambiguous. The CDR3 is made up of 13 amino acids. Germline assignment: CDR1 LGHNT and CDR2 FRNRAP. V lost 3 bases, J lost 1 base, and 6 bases lay in between. The CDR3 sequence: CASGFGRNTEAFF. The CDR3 DNA sequence: TGTGCTAGTGGTTTTGGGAGGAACACTGAAGCTTTCTTT.

The chain recombines TRBV10-3 with TRBJ2-3; no clear D gene. V was trimmed by 6 bases and J by 0 bases, leaving 10 bases between them. Germline CDR1 is ENHRY and CDR2 is SYGVKD. CDR3 size: 14 residues. CDR3 protein: CAISRQTSTDTQYF. Written as DNA, the CDR3 is TGTGCCATCAGCAGACAAACTAGCACAGATACGCAGTATTTT.